This TCR beta chain was profiled in a study of blood T cell repertoires in COVID-19. Whole-study context: The samples span acute and convalescent COVID-19 from the United States, Italy and Spain. PBMCs, B-cell-depleted T cells, or T cells were the source of the cDNA or gDNA that made up the material.

This CDR3 has 13 residues. Germline V gene sequence: CDR1 SGHTA, CDR2 FQGNSA. V shed 3 bases and J shed 3 bases, with 9 bases lying between them. Libraries were prepared by immunoSEQ multiplex PCR; TCRdb keeps only in-frame clonotypes and omits some of them. The table includes over 300,000 clones, approximately 85% detected once. The specimen was peripheral blood. V gene TRBV7-2 combines with J gene TRBJ2-7, with D hard to call. This TCR was recovered from a human donor in a cohort sampled during active COVID-19. The CDR3 DNA reads as TGTGCCAGCAGCTTCTTGGGCCTCTACGAGCAGTACTTC. Its translation: CASSFLGLYEQYF.